This is a list of T cell receptor beta chains from one sample in a study of T cells in Graves' hyperthyroidism and ophthalmopathy. TCRdb reprocessed the multiplex PCR reads with MiXCR, giving one entry per CDR3 protein. The table lists about 600,000 distinct CDR3 sequences, roughly 15% of them singletons. The specimen sequenced was blood. The receptor set was obtained from a woman aged 40 to 50 with Graves' ophthalmopathy. CDR3s include the opening cysteine and the closing phenylalanine or tryptophan.

V gene	J gene	CDR3 protein
TRBV4-1	TRBJ1-6	CASSQGTAFSSPLHF
TRBV30	TRBJ2-1	CAWIPLAGGNEQFF
TRBV7-9	TRBJ2-1	CASSQTGLSNEQFF
TRBV15	TRBJ2-7	CATGTSGGYEQYF
TRBV30	TRBJ1-1	CAWSVWGTARNTEAFF
TRBV28	TRBJ1-5	CASSTRRAGENQPQHF
TRBV7-2	TRBJ1-5	CASSERTGHQPQHF
TRBV5-5	TRBJ2-2	CASSRGTDRNTGELFF
TRBV7-9	TRBJ2-2	CAHLSGLSNTGELFF
TRBV5-6	TRBJ2-1	CASSVSGGAANEQFF
TRBV19	TRBJ2-1	CASSISPGGPYNEQFF
TRBV4-1	TRBJ1-1	CASSQGPVEYTEAFF
TRBV5-1	TRBJ1-1	CASSLGEPNTEAFF
TRBV12-3/TRBV12-4	TRBJ2-3	CASRGMTDTQYF
TRBV13	TRBJ2-5	CASSLVSGEGTQYF
TRBV3-1	TRBJ2-5	CASSQVTGLVETQYF
TRBV7-3	TRBJ2-1	CASRVGGGRFPDNEQFF
TRBV4-1	TRBJ2-1	CASSREGPYNEQFF
TRBV27	TRBJ1-6	CASSLNLGSYNSPLHF
TRBV12-3/TRBV12-4	TRBJ1-4	CASSLRQANEKLFF
TRBV28	TRBJ1-4	CASSLAATGSEKLFF
TRBV2	TRBJ2-7	CASRVSGTGPYEQYF
TRBV12-3/TRBV12-4	TRBJ2-7	CASSPTSGRAGREQYF
TRBV2	TRBJ1-2	CASSDLGQSNGYTF
TRBV28	TRBJ1-6	CATAPANSPLHF
TRBV10-3	TRBJ1-5	CAISRQGGNQPQHF
TRBV27	TRBJ2-3	CASSFTAVDTQYF
TRBV5-1	TRBJ2-1	CASSLMWGGSYNEQFF
TRBV14	TRBJ1-1	CASSQGPGLMNTEAFF